This T cell receptor (beta chain) was identified during a study of blood T cells in healthy people across ages (dated by TCRdb to 2014 to 2015). Describing the broader study: In model experiments, template switching captured about one uniquely barcoded TCR beta cDNA molecule for every two T cells. Using deep sequencing normalized with unique cDNA molecular identifiers, the study measured how TCR beta repertoire diversity changes with age. For two donors (one aged 18 to 30 and one aged 80 or older), the study analyzed two additional independent replicas of 1 million unique cDNA reads from the same blood draw. Donors were grouped into four age groups: young (average roughly 15 years), middle-aged (39), aged (approximately 67) and long-lived (82). To avoid experimental bias, donors of different ages were randomly spread across the sequencing lanes.

Receptor amplification or capture employed 5' RACE. The run used an Illumina HiSeq 2500. The second PCR ran for roughly 6 to 11 cycles and used a J-beta primer mix along with a sample-barcoded 5' primer. A unique molecular identifier was introduced onto each TCR beta cDNA molecule by a template-switch 5' adaptor carrying 12 random nucleotides. At least 2.5 million CDR3-containing paired-end reads were obtained from each sample. The Mint cDNA synthesis kit, primed by a TRBC-specific oligonucleotide, was used to synthesize first-strand cDNA from all RNA. Following uracil-DNA glycosylase treatment, a first 18-cycle PCR with universal primers M1SS and BC2_uni_R was performed on all cDNA. Under the source paper's analysis protocol: For normalization, 1 million high-quality reads, each with a distinct molecular identifier, were randomly selected from each sample. Reads sharing molecular identifiers were discarded rather than binned into consensus sequences. MiTCR, run with a Q25 quality threshold and the strictest error-elimination algorithm, handled CDR3 identification, clonotype clustering and error correction. Lower-bound total TCR beta diversity was estimated with a nonparametric unseen species model using Euler transformation. The raw public data were reprocessed by TCRdb itself: fastp quality trimming at Q25, MiXCR clonotype calling, in-frame beta chains only. Here each entry gathers all rows of one CDR3 protein and keeps the most common genes and DNA. Clone size and V and J calls follow TCRdb, not the original study. The sample table shows some 1,500,000 distinct CDR3 sequences, and 35% to 45% are seen once. The top ten clonotypes cover over 3.5% of the sample.

The donors were roughly 38 Caucasian individuals from Russia, aged roughly 6 to 100 years, who were systemically healthy. About 10 milliliters of peripheral blood were collected from each donor into EDTA-treated Vacutainer tubes. PBMCs were isolated by Ficoll-Paque density-gradient centrifugation, with at least 6 million obtained per sample. Total RNA, at least 6 micrograms per sample, was extracted from PBMCs with Trizol reagent. For every donor, flow cytometry on a PBMC aliquot measured the percentage of naive CD45RAhigh/CD27high T cells. In regard to this clonotype: Its antigen target is currently unknown. There are no base qualities to consult, and no much larger clone falls within one base.

Beyond this particular receptor, the publication reports: Donor CMV infection status was unknown, potentially confounding age-related changes in expanded clonotypes. Estimates of total diversity based on one million sequenced T cells were regarded as lower bounds and as underestimates. Compared with the aged group, the long-lived group had more naive CD4+ T cells, fewer expanded clones and increased TCR diversity, a pattern suggesting age selection. The percentage of naive T cells measured by flow cytometry correlated strongly with observed TCR beta diversity. Since profiling was done on bulk unsorted PBMCs, naive and antigen-experienced compartments could not be conclusively compared. Observed TCR beta diversity per million T cells fell roughly linearly with age, and a significant reduction was already apparent by age around 44.

The CDR3 goes from the cysteine to the phenylalanine over 12 residues. Of all the DNA, just the CDR3 is kept, 36 bases in frame from base 1. The germline V and J ends show losses of 6 bases and 5 bases respectively, and no gene match explains 4 bases of the junction. For CDR1 and CDR2, the germline V gene lists SNHLY and FYNNEI. The sequence links TRBV2 to TRBJ2-7, and TRBD1 aligns with 7 junction nucleotides. The sequenced sample consisted of blood. The sequence was obtained from a woman aged 18-30 years in good health. The base sequence is TGTGCCAGCAGCCGACAGGGTGACGAGCAGTACTTC. Its coded protein is CASSRQGDEQYF.